This passage covers 12 T cell receptor beta chains from one sample sequenced in a study of T cell clonotyping in hematopoietic cell transplantation. Clones were read by immunoSEQ multiplex PCR, and TCRdb kept only the in-frame ones, dropping some. The sample lists under 20,000 clones, 75% to 90% occurring once. The sequencing sample was made of peripheral blood mononuclear cells. The origin of the receptors is a man in his fifties or sixties in good health. Some clones in this sample may be carry-over from other donors' samples.

This sequence joins TRBV14 and TRBJ1-5; TRBD1 is a possible D gene (5 bases). The germline CDR1 and CDR2 sequences are SGHDN and FVKESK. The CDR3 length is 13 residues. V was clipped by 4 bases and J by 5 bases, with 9 bases between them. The DNA of the CDR3 is TGTGCCAGCAGCCTTGGGACGTATCAGCCCCAGCATTTT. This translates into CASSLGTYQPQHF.

This clone was found once. The chain combines TRBV6-5 with TRBJ2-2; D uncertain. This CDR3 comprises 11 residues. V was pared by 6 bases and J by 5 bases, with 4 bases between. The germline gives CDR1 MNHEY, CDR2 SVGAGI. This CDR3 is CASRGTGELFF. CDR3 coding DNA: TGTGCCAGCAGGGGGACCGGGGAGCTGTTTTTT.

This rearrangement joins TRBV2 to TRBJ1-1; D is unclear. The germline V gene encodes CDR1 SNHLY and CDR2 FYNNEI. Trimming left V 6 bases short and J 5 bases short, with 7 bases between. CDR3 size: 11 residues. The CDR3 region is CASRGGTEAFF. The DNA for the CDR3 is TGTGCCAGCAGGGGTGGAACTGAAGCTTTCTTT.

This chain joins TRBV19 and TRBJ1-2, with TRBD1 as a possible D gene (6 bases). V lost 4 bases and J lost 0, with 9 bases in between. Germline V CDR1 and CDR2: LNHDA, SQIVND (reference sequence). CDR3 length equals 14 residues. For the CDR3, the DNA is TGTGCCAGTAGTAAGGACAGTCCTAACTATGGCTACACCTTC. Protein: CASSKDSPNYGYTF. Full variable domain (missing parts from reference TRBV19 and TRBJ1-2): DGGITQSPKYLFRKEGQNVTLSCEQNLNHDAMYWYRQDPGQGLRLIYYSQIVNDFQKGDIAEGYSVSREKKESFPLTVTSAQKNPTAFYLCASSKDSPNYGYTFGSGTRLTVV.

The chain uses TRBV27 and TRBJ1-2, with D uncertain. Germline V lookup: CDR1 MNHEY, CDR2 SMNVEV (reference sequence). The CDR3 has 12 amino acids. V lost 4 bases, J lost 8 bases, and 11 bases lay in between. The CDR3 here is CASSSPPGGYTF. The DNA of the CDR3 is TGTGCCAGCAGTTCCCCTCCCGGAGGCTACACCTTC.

V and J are TRBV28 and TRBJ1-4; tentative D call: TRBD1 (5 bases). V was pared by 6 bases and J by 5 bases, with 10 bases between. Germline lookup yields CDR1 MDHEN and CDR2 SYDVKM. This CDR3 has 13 amino acids. The CDR3 sequence is CASRMGPNEKLFF. Written as DNA, the CDR3 is TGTGCCAGCAGGATGGGGCCCAATGAAAAACTGTTTTTT.

The V and J genes are TRBV7-2 and TRBJ2-7; no clear D. The CDR3 spans 14 residues. Germline values: CDR1 SGHTA, CDR2 FQGNSA. V gave up 0 bases and J gave up 1 base, with 7 bases separating them. The CDR3 is CASSLAQNSYEQYF. CDR3 DNA: TGTGCCAGCAGCTTAGCACAGAATTCCTACGAGCAGTACTTC.

The V gene is TRBV7-9, the J gene TRBJ1-6; D remains ambiguous. CDR3 length: 18 amino acids. With 5 bases removed from V and 13 bases from J, the gap between germline ends came to 30 bases. Per germline, CDR1 SEHNR and CDR2 FQNEAQ (reference sequence). The CDR3 loop is CASSGNQKGVPFASPLHF. In DNA, the CDR3 is TGTGCCAGCAGCGGGAACCAAAAGGGAGTGCCTTTCGCCTCGCCCCTCCACTTT.

This chain uses TRBV14 with TRBJ1-2; D remains ambiguous. The germline V and J ends were trimmed by 0 bases and 3 bases, with 2 bases remaining between them. This CDR3 region has 12 residues. The germline gives CDR1 SGHDN, CDR2 FVKESK. As DNA, the CDR3 is TGTGCCAGCAGCCAAGATGACTATGGCTACACCTTC. Translation gives CASSQDDYGYTF.

This chain joins TRBV11-3 and TRBJ2-2, with D unresolved. CDR1 and CDR2 from the germline V gene are SGHNT and YENEEA. The CDR3 has 16 amino acids. The V and J ends lost 1 base and 5 bases respectively, with 14 bases between them. The chain's CDR3 is CASSLGVGSMTGELFF. In DNA, the CDR3 is TGTGCCAGCAGCTTAGGGGTGGGGTCGATGACCGGGGAGCTGTTTTTT. The complete variable domain, with remaining parts taken from reference TRBV11-3 and TRBJ2-2, reads EAGVVQSPRYKIIEKKQPVAFWCNPISGHNTLYWYLQNLGQGPELLIRYENEEAVDDSQLPKDRFSAERLKGVDSTLKIQPAELGDSAVYLCASSLGVGSMTGELFFGEGSRLTVL.

This clone was recorded once. This sequence joins TRBV28 and TRBJ1-2; 9 bases are shared with TRBD1. The CDR3 has 15 residues. Germline CDR1 and CDR2: MDHEN and SYDVKM. J lost 4 bases, V lost 5 bases, and 8 bases had no gene match. The CDR3 loop is CASSPWDRVVYGYTF. In nucleotides, the CDR3 is TGTGCCAGCAGTCCCTGGGACAGGGTCGTCTATGGCTACACCTTC.

The rearrangement links TRBV5-1 to TRBJ1-6; D uncertain. The germline V gene encodes CDR1 SGHRS and CDR2 YFSETQ. The CDR3 has 14 residues. V lost 0 bases to trimming and J lost 7 bases, with 8 bases between them. CDR3 loop: CASSLVPGNSPLHF. The DNA for the CDR3 is TGCGCCAGCAGCTTGGTTCCGGGAAATTCACCCCTCCACTTT.